This T cell receptor beta chain was sequenced in a study of blood T cell repertoires in COVID-19. Looking at the study overall: T cells, B-cell-depleted T cells, or PBMCs supplied cDNA or gDNA.

The method was immunoSEQ multiplex PCR; TCRdb's version includes in-frame clones alone and lacks a portion of them. Of over 45,000 clones detected, about nine tenths appear once; the ten largest clones hold under 8.5%. The specimen sequenced was peripheral blood. This clonotype was obtained from a man between 50 and 59 years old with active COVID-19.

The CDR3 protein is CSAESVDTQYF. For the CDR3, the DNA is TGCAGTGCAGAGAGTGTAGATACGCAGTATTTT. The gene calls are TRBV20-1 and TRBJ2-3; D is unresolved. The V and J ends lost 6 bases and 5 bases respectively, with 9 bases between them. Germline V gene data show CDR1 as DFQATT and CDR2 as SNEGSKA (reference sequence). The CDR3 loop spans 11 amino acids.